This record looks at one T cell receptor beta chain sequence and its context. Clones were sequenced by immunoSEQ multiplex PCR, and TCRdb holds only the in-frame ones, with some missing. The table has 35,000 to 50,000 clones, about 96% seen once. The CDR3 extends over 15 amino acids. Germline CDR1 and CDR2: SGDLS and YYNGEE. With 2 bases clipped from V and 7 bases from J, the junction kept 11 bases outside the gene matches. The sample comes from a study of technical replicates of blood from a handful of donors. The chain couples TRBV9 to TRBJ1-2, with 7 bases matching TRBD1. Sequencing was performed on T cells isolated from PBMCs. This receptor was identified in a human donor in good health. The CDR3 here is CASSVEPGQQSGYTF. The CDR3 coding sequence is TGTGCCAGCAGCGTTGAACCGGGACAGCAGTCTGGCTACACCTTC.